This T cell receptor beta chain stems from a study of cytomegalovirus exposure and HLA in healthy donors. Study findings and constraints: Reports credit the classifier with highly specific, highly sensitive diagnosis of cytomegalovirus status. Some TCR beta chains (around 160 of them) were listed as cytomegalovirus-associated. Testing in vitro showed three CMV-associated chains specific for CMV antigens.

Repertoires were generated with immunoSEQ multiplex PCR, while TCRdb's copy carries only in-frame clones and drops some. The profile shows approximately 100,000 clones, 80% to 95% of them singletons. In the case of this clone: The antigen is undetermined.

CDR3 length: 13 residues. CDR1 and CDR2 from the germline V gene are MNHNS and SASEGT. Between the trimmed V and J ends, which lost 5 bases and 11 bases, there was a span of 18 bases. Material for sequencing was PBMCs. The origin of this receptor is a woman in her thirties in good health and CMV-seropositive. The chain is built from TRBV6-1 and TRBJ1-2; tentatively, D is TRBD1 (6 bases). The CDR3 loop is CASSSKLTGGYTF. The CDR3 region has the DNA TGTGCCAGCAGTTCGAAACTGACAGGCGGGTACACCTTC.